This T cell receptor (beta chain) comes out of a study of T cell responses to AZD1222 COVID-19 vaccine. Looking at the study overall: Pooling was applied to second doses at about 4 or about 12 weeks. Study-wide findings and caveats: Along spike, vaccine-associated CD4 TCRs were found throughout, with dominance at 160-218 and 743-854. Spike-specific TCR breadth rose after two AZD1222 doses, and depth rose as well. Nearly half of spike-specific TCRs reportedly target variant regions that are unmutated in the B.1.351 and B.1.1.7 variants.

Assay used: immunoSEQ multiplex PCR; TCRdb lists only in-frame clones, some missing. The table includes about 96,000 clones, about 90% detected once. This CDR3 has 14 amino acids. Between the trimmed V and J ends, which lost 7 bases and 3 bases, there was a span of 11 bases. Germline V gene sequence: CDR1 KGHDR, CDR2 SFDVKD. On this clone: Its target is not known.

The specimen comprised peripheral blood, sampled on day 0 of AZD1222 vaccination. The TCR comes from an adult in good health. This chain connects TRBV24-1 to TRBJ2-2, with D uncertain. The CDR3 sequence is CATRGQEHTGELFF. CDR3 nucleotides: TGTGCCACCAGGGGCCAGGAGCACACCGGGGAGCTGTTTTTT.